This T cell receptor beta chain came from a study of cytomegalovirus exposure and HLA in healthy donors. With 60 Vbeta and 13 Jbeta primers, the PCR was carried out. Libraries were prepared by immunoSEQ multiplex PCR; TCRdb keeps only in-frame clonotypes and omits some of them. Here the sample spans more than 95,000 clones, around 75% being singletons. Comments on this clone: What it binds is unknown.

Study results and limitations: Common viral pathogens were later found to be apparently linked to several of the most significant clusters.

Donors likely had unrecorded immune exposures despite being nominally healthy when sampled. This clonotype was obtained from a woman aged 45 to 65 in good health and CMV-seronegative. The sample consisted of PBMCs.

This CDR3 is CASRPTGQGQPQHF. The CDR3 coding sequence is TGTGCCAGTAGACCAACAGGGCAGGGTCAGCCCCAGCATTTT. V gene TRBV19 combines with J gene TRBJ1-5; weak D call: TRBD1 (6 bases). Trimming cost V 6 bases and J 6 bases, with 15 bases left between them. This CDR3 has 14 residues. Germline V gene lookup returns CDR1 LNHDA and CDR2 SQIVND (reference sequence).